This T cell receptor (beta chain) stems from a study of Ad26.COV2.S vaccination and SARS-CoV-2 variants. Sequenced by immunoSEQ multiplex PCR; TCRdb stores in-frame clones only, minus some. Counted here are about 350,000 clones, roughly 94% occurring once; the ten biggest clones make up 3.9%. The CDR3 contains 14 residues. V lost 8 bases, J lost 6 bases, and 19 bases lay in between. Germline V lookup: CDR1 WNHNN, CDR2 SYGVQD (reference sequence). A word on this clone: Its antigen is not identified.

Findings and caveats of the study: People given the vaccine had a wider spike-specific TCR breadth than placebo recipients did. Reported findings describe substantial breadth in spike-specific CD8+ and CD4+ T cell responses following vaccination. There was a possibility that the TCR breadth and depth analyses underestimated total T cell responses. Researchers reported similar non-spike TCR breadth in vaccine and placebo recipients.

The rearrangement links TRBV10-1 to TRBJ1-1; D is unresolved. Sequenced material: peripheral blood, taken after recovery from COVID-19. The TCR sequence derives from a human donor who had recovered from COVID-19. The CDR3 spells CASSPRLVGAEAFF. CDR3 bases: TGCGCCAGCTCGCCTAGGCTAGTCGGCGCTGAAGCTTTCTTT.